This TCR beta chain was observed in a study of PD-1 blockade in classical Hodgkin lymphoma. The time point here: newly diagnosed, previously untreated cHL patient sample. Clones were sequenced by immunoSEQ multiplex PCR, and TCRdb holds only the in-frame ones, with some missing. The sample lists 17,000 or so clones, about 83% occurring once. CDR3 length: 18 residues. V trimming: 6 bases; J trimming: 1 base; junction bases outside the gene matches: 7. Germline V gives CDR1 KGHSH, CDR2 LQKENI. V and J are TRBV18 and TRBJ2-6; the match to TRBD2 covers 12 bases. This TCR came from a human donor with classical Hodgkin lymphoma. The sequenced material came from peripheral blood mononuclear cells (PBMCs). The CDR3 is CASSRGLAGGSGANVLTF. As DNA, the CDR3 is TGTGCCAGCTCCCGGGGACTAGCGGGCGGTTCTGGGGCCAACGTCCTGACTTTC.